This T cell receptor beta chain appears in the sequencing data of a study of T-cell memory formation after mild COVID-19. Across the study: In these data, TCR clusters were largely donor specific.

This clonotype was seen more than once but under ten times. Antigen: not known. In TCRdb, the 5' RACE reads were re-called with MiXCR into one record per CDR3 protein. The table lists about 130,000 distinct CDR3 sequences, less than 6.5% of them singletons. General study findings and limits: Memory cells collected pre-infection included some clones that later responded, suggesting cross-reactive memory joined.

The TCR was taken from an adult woman who had mild COVID-19 (a few samples of this study predate the infection). Cell type and time point are not known. What was sequenced was PBMCs or a T cell subset sorted from them (not recorded which).

CDR3 coding DNA: TGTGCCAGCAGTACCTTACCGGGACGGCTCAATGAAAAACTGTTTTTT. Amino acids: CASSTLPGRLNEKLFF. The chain is built from TRBV6-2 or TRBV6-3 and TRBJ1-4, with a weak D call TRBD1 (5 bases). Germline loops: CDR1 MNHEY, CDR2 SVGEGT. V lost 5 bases and J lost 5, with 18 bases in between. The length of the CDR3 is 16 residues.